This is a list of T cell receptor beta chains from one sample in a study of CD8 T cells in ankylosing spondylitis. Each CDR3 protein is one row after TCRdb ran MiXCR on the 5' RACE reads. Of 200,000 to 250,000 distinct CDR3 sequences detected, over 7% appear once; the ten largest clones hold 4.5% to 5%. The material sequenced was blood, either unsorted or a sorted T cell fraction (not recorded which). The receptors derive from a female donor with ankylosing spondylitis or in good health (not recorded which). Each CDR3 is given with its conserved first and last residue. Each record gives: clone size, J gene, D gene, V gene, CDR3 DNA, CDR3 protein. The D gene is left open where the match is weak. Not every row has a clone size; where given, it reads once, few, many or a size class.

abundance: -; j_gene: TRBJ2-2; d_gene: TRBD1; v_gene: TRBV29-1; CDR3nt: TGCAGCGCGAGGACAGGGGGGGACGGGGAGCTGTTTTTT; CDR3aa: CSARTGGDGELFF
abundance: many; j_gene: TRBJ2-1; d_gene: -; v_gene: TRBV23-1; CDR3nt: TGCGCCAGCAGTCCATCCCCTGAGGACAGATTACGCTCCTACAATGAGCAGTTCTTC; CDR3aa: CASSPSPEDRLRSYNEQFF
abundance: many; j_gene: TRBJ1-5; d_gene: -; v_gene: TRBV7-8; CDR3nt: TGTGCCAGCAGCTTAGGGTCGAAGCGGGATCAGCCCCAGCATTTT; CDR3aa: CASSLGSKRDQPQHF
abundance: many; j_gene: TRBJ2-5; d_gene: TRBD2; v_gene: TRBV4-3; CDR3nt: TGCGCCAGCAGCCAAGACGCTAGCGGGAGGGCCGGAGAGACCCAGTACTTC; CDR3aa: CASSQDASGRAGETQYF
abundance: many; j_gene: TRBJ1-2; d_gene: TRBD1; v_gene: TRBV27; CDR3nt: TGTGCCAGCAGCTCCCATCCGGGACAGTCCCCCAGTGGCTACACCTTC; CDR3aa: CASSSHPGQSPSGYTF
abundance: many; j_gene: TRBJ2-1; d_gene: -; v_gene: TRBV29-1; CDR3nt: TGCAGCGGAAGCGGGCTAACCTACAATGAGCAGTTCTTC; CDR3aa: CSGSGLTYNEQFF
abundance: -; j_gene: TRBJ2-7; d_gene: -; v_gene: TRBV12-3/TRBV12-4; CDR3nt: TGTGCCAGCAGTTTCGGGGAAATCTACGAGCAGTACTTC; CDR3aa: CASSFGEIYEQYF
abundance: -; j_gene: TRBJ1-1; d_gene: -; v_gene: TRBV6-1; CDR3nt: TGTGCCAGCAGGGCGGGACATTCCATGAACACTGAAGCTTTCTTT; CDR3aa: CASRAGHSMNTEAFF
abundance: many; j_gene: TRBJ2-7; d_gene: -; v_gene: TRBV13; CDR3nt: TGTGCCAGCAGCCCGCGGGACAGAAGCTACGAGCAGTACTTC; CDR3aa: CASSPRDRSYEQYF
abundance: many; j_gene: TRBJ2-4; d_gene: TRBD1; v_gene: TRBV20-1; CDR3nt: TGCAGTGCTAGGGGGGACAGGGCCATTCAGTACTTC; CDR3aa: CSARGDRAIQYF
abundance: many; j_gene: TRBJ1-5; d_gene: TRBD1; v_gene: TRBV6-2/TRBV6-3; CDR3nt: TGTGCCAGCAGCGTCGGACAGGGCCAGCCCCAGCATTTT; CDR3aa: CASSVGQGQPQHF
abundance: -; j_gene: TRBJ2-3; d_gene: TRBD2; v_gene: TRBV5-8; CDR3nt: TGTGCCAGCAGACCACCACTAGCGACCCCTCCAGATACGCAGTATTTT; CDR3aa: CASRPPLATPPDTQYF
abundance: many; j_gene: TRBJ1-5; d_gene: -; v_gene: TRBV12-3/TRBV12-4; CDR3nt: TGTGCCAGCAGTCCTTTGGGGGGGGGCGATCAGCCCCAGCATTTT; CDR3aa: CASSPLGGGDQPQHF
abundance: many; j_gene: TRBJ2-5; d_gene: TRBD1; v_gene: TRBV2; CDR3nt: TGTGCCAGCAGCTTTCCGGGACAGGGGAAAGAGACCCAGTACTTC; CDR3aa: CASSFPGQGKETQYF
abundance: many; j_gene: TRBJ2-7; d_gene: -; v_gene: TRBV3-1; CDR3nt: TGTGCCAGCAGCCCGGCCCTGGGAGTTTCCTACGAGCAGTACTTC; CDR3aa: CASSPALGVSYEQYF
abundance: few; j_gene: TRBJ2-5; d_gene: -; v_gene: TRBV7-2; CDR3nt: TGTGCCAGCAGTCCCGACAGCCGCCTTAGGTCTGGGACCCAGTACTTC; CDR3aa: CASSPDSRLRSGTQYF
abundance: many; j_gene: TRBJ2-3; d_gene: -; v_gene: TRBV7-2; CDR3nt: TGTGCCAGCAGCTTAACCGGGGCGCAAGAAGATACGCAGTATTTT; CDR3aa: CASSLTGAQEDTQYF
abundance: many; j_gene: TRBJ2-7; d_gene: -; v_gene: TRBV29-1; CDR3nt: TGCAGCGTTGGGGAAGCGGCAAGCACCTACGAGCAGTACTTC; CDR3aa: CSVGEAASTYEQYF
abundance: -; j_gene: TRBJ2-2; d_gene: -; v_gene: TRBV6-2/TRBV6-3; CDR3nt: TGTGCCAGCAGTTACAAGGGGGAGGGGGACGGGGAGCTGTTTTTT; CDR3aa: CASSYKGEGDGELFF
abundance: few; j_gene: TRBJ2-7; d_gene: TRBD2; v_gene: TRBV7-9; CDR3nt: TGTGCCAGCAGCCATCGGGAGGGGAACTTCTACGAGCAGTACTTC; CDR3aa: CASSHREGNFYEQYF
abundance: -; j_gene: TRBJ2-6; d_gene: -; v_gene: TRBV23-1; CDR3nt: TGCGCCAGCAGCCGAGACAGGACAGGGGCCAACGTCCTGACTTTC; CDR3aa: CASSRDRTGANVLTF
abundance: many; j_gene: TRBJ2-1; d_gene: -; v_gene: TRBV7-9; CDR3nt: TGTGCCAGCAGCTTGGGATATCCTACAATGGGTTATAAGCAGTTCTTC; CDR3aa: CASSLGYPTMGYKQFF
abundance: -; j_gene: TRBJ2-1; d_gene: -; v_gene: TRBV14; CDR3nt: TGTGCCAGCAGCCCGGGGGTGGTTGGGACCTACAATGAGCAGTTCTTC; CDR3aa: CASSPGVVGTYNEQFF
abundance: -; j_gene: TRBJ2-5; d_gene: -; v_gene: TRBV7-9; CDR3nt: TGTGCCAGCAGCTTAATGTCGGGGGCCGCCAGGGAGACCCAGTACTTC; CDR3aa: CASSLMSGAARETQYF
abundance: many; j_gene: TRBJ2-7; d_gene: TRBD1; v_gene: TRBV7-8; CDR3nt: TGTGCCAGCAGCGACGACAGGGAGCATTCCTACGAGCAGTACTTC; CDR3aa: CASSDDREHSYEQYF
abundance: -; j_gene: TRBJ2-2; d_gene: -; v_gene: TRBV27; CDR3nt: TGTGCCAGCAGTCCCCAACCTAGCGCAACGAACACCGGGGAGCTGTTTTTT; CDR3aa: CASSPQPSATNTGELFF
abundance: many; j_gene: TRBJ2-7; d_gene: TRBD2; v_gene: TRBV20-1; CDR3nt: TGCAGTGCTAGCCCCCCCGGGCTGGGACTAGCGGGATCCTCCTACGAGCAGTACTTC; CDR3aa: CSASPPGLGLAGSSYEQYF
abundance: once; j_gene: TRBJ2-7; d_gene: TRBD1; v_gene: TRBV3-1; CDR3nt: TGTGCCAGCAGCCAAGGGACAGGGGGCATCCACGAGCAGTACTTC; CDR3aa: CASSQGTGGIHEQYF
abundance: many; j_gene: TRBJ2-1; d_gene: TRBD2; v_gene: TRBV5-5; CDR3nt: TGTGCCAGCAGCTCCCAGACTAGCGGGAGGATCAATGAGCAGTTCTTC; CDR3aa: CASSSQTSGRINEQFF
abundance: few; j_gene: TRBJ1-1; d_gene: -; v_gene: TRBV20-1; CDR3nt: TGCAGTGCTAGGGACGGGGGGGGGTCGGGAACTGAAGCTTTCTTT; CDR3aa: CSARDGGGSGTEAFF
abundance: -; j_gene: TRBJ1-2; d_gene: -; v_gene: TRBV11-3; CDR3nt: TGTGCCAGCGGGGTTGGCTATGGCTACACCTTC; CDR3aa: CASGVGYGYTF
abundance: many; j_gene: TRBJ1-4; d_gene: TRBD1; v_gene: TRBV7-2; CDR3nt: TGTGCCAGCAGCACTGGGACAGGGGAAAAACTGTTTTTT; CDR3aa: CASSTGTGEKLFF
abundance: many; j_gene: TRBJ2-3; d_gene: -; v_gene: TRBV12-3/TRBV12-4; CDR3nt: TGTGCCAGCAGCCCGCAGGATACGCAGTATTTT; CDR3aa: CASSPQDTQYF
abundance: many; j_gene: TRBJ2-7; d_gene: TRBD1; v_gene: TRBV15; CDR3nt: TGTGCCACCAGCAGCCCTCCTCAGGGGGACGAGCAGTACTTC; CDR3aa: CATSSPPQGDEQYF
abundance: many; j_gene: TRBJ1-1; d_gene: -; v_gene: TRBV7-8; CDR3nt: TGTGCCAGCAGCTTAGGATCGGGAAAGACAGATAACACTGAAGCTTTCTTT; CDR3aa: CASSLGSGKTDNTEAFF
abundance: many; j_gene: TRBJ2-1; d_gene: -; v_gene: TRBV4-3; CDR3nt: TGCGCCAGCAGCCAACCGGAGGGGATGCGGTCCTACAATGAGCAGTTCTTC; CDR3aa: CASSQPEGMRSYNEQFF
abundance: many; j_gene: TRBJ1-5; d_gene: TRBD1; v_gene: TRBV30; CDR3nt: TGTGCCTGGGGGACAGCGGGCAATCAGCCCCAGCATTTT; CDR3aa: CAWGTAGNQPQHF
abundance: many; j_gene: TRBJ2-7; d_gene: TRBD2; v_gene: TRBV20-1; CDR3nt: TGCAGTGCTAGAGTCTCTAGCGGGGGAACCTACGAGCAGTACTTC; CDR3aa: CSARVSSGGTYEQYF
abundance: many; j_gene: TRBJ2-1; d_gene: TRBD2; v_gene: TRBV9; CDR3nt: TGTGCCAGCAGCGTTAGCGGGGGGGTTCCCAATGAGCAGTTCTTC; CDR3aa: CASSVSGGVPNEQFF
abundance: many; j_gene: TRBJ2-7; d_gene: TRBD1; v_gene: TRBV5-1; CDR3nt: TGCGCCAGCAGCTTACAGACAGGGAGCTACGAGCAGTACTTC; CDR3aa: CASSLQTGSYEQYF
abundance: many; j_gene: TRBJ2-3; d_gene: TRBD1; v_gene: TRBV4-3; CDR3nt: TGCGCCAGCAGCCAAGCCCACCAGGGGGCGGCTACGCAGTATTTT; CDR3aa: CASSQAHQGAATQYF
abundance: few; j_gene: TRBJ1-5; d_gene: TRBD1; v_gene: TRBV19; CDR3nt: TGTGCCACAAAAAGCGGGACAGGGCCGACTGAGCGGCATTTT; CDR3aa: CATKSGTGPTERHF
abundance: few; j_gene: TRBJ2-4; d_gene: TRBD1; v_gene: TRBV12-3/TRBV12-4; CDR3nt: TGTGCCAGCAGTACCACAGGGGGAGCCAAAAACATTCAGTACTTC; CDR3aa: CASSTTGGAKNIQYF
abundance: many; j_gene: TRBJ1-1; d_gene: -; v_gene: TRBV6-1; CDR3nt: TGTGCCAGCTGTGACAGGATTACTGAAGCTTTCTTT; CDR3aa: CASCDRITEAFF
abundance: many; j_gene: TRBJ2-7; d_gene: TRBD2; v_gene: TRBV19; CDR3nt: TGTGCCAGTAGCGCGACTAGCGGGAGCTATTACGAGCAGTACTTC; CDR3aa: CASSATSGSYYEQYF
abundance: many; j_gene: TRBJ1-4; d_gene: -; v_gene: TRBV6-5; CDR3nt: TGTGCCAGCAGTTACGGGATCAGGGGAGGGAAACTGTTTTTT; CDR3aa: CASSYGIRGGKLFF
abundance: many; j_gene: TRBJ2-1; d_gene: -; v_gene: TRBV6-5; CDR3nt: TGTGCCAGCCGGGCAGGGCATGAGCAGTTCTTC; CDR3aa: CASRAGHEQFF
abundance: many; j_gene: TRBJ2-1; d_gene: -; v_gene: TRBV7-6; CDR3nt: TGTGCCAGCAGCTTATCCGACGGCAATGAGCAGTTCTTC; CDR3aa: CASSLSDGNEQFF
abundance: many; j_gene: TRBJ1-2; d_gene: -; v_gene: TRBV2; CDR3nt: TGTGCCAGCAGTATTGGCATCTATGGCTACACCTTC; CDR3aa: CASSIGIYGYTF
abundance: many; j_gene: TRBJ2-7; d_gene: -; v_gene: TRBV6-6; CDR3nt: TGTGCCAGCAGTTACTCGCAGCGCGAGCAGTACTTC; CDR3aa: CASSYSQREQYF
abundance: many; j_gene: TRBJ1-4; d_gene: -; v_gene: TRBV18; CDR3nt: TGTGCCAGCTCACCACAGGGAAATGAAAAACTGTTTTTT; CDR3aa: CASSPQGNEKLFF
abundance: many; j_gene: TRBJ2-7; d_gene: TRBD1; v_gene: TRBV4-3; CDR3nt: TGCGCCAGCAGCCCGGACAGGGGATCCCTCTACGAGCAGTACTTC; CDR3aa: CASSPDRGSLYEQYF
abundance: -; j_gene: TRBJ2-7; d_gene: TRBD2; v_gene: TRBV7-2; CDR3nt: TGTGCCAGCAGCTTACGGCCGGGAGGGCAGTACTTC; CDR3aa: CASSLRPGGQYF
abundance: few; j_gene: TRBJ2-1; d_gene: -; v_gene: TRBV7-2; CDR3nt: TGTGCCAGCAGCTTAGTCAGATACAATGAGCAGTTCTTC; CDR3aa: CASSLVRYNEQFF
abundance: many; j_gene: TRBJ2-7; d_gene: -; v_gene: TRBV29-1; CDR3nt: TGCAGCGTTGTGGTAGGGCAGCTAAATAACTACGAGCAGTACTTC; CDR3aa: CSVVVGQLNNYEQYF